This TCR beta chain was profiled in a study of T-cell memory formation after mild COVID-19. Notes on the study in general: Among clones peaking at day 37 in the second wave, SARS-CoV-2 specificity remained unconfirmed.

In the case of this clonotype: The antigen is undetermined.

TCRdb independently ran MiXCR on the 5' RACE reads; one entry per CDR3 protein. The sample has hundreds of thousands of distinct CDR3 sequences; roughly 21% are singletons. The clonotype originates from an adult woman who had mild COVID-19 (a few samples of this study predate the infection). Cell type and time point are not known. The sequencing input was PBMCs or a T cell subset sorted from them (not recorded which).

The CDR3, as DNA: TGTGCCAGCAGCTTTTCACTAGCCGAAGAGACCCAGTACTTC. Translation gives CASSFSLAEETQYF. V and J are TRBV5-5 and TRBJ2-5; TRBD2 is a possible D gene (6 bases). Per germline, CDR1 SGHKS and CDR2 YYEKEE (reference sequence). V was pared by 2 bases and J by 3 bases, with 11 bases between. The CDR3 consists of 14 residues.